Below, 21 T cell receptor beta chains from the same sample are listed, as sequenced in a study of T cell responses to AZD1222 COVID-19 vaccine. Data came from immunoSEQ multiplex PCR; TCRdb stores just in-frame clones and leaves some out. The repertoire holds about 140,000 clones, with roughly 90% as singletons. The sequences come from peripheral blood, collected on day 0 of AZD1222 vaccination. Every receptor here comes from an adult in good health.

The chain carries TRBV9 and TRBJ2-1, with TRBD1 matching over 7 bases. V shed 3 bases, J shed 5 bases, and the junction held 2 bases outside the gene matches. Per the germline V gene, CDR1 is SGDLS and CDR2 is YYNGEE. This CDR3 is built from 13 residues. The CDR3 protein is CASSGQGNNEQFF. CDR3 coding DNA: TGTGCCAGCAGCGGACAGGGAAACAATGAGCAGTTCTTC.

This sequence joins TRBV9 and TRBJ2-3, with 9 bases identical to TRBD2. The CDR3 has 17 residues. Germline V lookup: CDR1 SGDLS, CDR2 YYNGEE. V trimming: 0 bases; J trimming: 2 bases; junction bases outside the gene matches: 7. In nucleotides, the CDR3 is TGTGCCAGCAGCGTAGGAACTAGCGGGCGGTACACAGATACGCAGTATTTT. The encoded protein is CASSVGTSGRYTDTQYF.

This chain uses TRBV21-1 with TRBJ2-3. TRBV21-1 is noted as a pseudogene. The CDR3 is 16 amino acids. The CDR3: CASSKVRRVPTDTQYF. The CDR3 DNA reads TGTGCCAGCAGCAAAGTCAGGAGAGTCCCGACAGATACGCAGTATTTT.

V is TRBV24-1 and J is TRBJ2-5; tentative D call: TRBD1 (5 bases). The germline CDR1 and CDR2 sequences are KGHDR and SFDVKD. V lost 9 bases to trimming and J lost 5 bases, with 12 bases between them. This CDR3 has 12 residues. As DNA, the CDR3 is TGTGCCACCTCGTCTCCAGGGGAGACCCAGTACTTC. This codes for CATSSPGETQYF.

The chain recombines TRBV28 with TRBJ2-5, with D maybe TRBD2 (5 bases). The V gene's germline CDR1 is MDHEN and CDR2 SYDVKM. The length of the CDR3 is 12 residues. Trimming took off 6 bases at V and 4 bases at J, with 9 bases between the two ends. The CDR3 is CASSSDSETQYF. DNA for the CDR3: TGTGCCAGCAGCTCGGACTCAGAGACCCAGTACTTC.

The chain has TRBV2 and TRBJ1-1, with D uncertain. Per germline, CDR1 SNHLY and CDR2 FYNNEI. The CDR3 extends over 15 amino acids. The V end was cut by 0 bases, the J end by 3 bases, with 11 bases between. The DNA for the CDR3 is TGTGCCAGCAGTGAAGCCCCCAAATGGGACACTGAAGCTTTCTTT. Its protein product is CASSEAPKWDTEAFF.

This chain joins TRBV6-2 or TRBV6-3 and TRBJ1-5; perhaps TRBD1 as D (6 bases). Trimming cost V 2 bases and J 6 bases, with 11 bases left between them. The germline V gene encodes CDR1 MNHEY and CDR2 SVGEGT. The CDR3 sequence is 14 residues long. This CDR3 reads CASSYGTRTQPQHF. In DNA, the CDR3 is TGTGCCAGCAGTTACGGGACAAGAACTCAGCCCCAGCATTTT.

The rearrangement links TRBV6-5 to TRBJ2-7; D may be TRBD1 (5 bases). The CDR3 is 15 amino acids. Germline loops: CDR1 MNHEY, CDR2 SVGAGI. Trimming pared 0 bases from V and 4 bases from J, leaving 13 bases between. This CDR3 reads CASSYSSGGAYEQYF. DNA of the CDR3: TGTGCCAGCAGTTACTCTTCAGGTGGGGCTTACGAGCAGTACTTC.

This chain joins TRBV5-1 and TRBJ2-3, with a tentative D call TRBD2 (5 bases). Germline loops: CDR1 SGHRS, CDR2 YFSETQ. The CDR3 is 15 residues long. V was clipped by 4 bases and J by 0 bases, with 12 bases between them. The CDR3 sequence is CASSPGLRSTDTQYF. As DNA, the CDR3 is TGCGCCAGCAGCCCGGGGTTGAGGAGCACAGATACGCAGTATTTT.

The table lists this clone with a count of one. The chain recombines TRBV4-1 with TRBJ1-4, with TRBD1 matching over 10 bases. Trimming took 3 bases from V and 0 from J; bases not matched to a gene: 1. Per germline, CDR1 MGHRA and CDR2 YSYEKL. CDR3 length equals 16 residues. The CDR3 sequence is CASSQGTGATNEKLFF. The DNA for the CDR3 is TGCGCCAGCAGCCAGGGGACAGGGGCAACTAATGAAAAACTGTTTTTT.

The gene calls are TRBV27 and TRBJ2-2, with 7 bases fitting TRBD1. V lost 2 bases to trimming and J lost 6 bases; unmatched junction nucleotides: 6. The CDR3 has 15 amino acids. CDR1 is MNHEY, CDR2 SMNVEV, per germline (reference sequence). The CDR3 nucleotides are TGTGCCAGCAGTTTAGCGAACAGGGGATCCGGGGAGCTGTTTTTT. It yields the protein CASSLANRGSGELFF.

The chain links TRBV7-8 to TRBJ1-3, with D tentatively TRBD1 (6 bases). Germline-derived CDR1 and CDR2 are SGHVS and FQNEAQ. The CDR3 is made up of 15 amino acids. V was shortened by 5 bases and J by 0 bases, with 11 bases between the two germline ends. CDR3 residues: CASSGGGYSGNTIYF. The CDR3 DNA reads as TGTGCCAGCAGCGGAGGGGGGTACTCTGGAAACACCATATATTTT.

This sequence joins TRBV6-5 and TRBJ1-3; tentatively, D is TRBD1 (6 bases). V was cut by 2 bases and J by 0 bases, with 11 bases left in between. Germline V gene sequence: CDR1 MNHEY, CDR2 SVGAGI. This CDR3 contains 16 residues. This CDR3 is CASSYLGGISGNTIYF. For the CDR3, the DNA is TGTGCCAGCAGTTACCTCGGGGGCATCTCTGGAAACACCATATATTTT.

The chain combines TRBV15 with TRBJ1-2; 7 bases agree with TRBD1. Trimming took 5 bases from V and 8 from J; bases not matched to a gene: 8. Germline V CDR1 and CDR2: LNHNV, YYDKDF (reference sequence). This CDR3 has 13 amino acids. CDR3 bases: TGTGCCACCAGCCTGGGCCAGGGGGGAGGCTACACCTTC. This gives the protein CATSLGQGGGYTF.

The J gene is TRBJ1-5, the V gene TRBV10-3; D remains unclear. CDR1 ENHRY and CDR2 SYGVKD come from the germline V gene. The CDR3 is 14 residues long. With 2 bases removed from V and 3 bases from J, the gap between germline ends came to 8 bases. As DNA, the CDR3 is TGTGCCATCAGTGAGCAACAGATCAATCAGCCCCAGCATTTT. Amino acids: CAISEQQINQPQHF.

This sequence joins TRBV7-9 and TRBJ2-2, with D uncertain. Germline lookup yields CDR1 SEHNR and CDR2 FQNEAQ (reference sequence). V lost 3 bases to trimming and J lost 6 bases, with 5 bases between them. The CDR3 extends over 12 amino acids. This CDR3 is CASSLSSGELFF. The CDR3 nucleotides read TGTGCCAGCAGCTTGTCCTCCGGGGAGCTGTTTTTT.

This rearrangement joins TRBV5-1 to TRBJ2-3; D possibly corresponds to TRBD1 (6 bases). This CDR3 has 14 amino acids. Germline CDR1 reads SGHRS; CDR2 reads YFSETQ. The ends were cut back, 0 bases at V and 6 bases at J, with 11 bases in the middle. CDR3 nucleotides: TGCGCCAGCAGCTTGGAGGCAGGGGACGATACGCAGTATTTT. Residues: CASSLEAGDDTQYF. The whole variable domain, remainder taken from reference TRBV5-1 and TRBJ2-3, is KAGVTQTPRYLIKTRGQQVTLSCSPISGHRSVSWYQQTPGQGLQFLFEYFSETQRNKGNFPGRFSGRQFSNSRSEMNVSTLELGDSALYLCASSLEAGDDTQYFGPGTRLTVL.

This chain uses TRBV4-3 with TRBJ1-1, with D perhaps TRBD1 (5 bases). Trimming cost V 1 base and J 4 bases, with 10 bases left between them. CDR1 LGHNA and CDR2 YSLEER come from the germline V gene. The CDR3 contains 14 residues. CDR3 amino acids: CASSQVSGTTEAFF. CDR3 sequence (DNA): TGCGCCAGCAGCCAAGTCTCAGGGACCACTGAAGCTTTCTTT.

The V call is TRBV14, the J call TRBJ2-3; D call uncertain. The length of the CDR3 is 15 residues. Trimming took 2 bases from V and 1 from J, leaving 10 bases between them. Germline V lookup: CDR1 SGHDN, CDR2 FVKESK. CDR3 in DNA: TGTGCCAGCAGCCAACAAAGACCACGCACAGATACGCAGTATTTT. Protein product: CASSQQRPRTDTQYF.

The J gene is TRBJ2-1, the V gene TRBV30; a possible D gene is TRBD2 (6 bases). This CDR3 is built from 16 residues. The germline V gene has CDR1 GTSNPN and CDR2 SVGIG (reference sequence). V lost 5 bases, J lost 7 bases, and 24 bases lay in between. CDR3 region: CAWSNLAARSGNEQFF. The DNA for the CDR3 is TGTGCCTGGTCGAACTTAGCGGCCCGAAGTGGGAATGAGCAGTTCTTC.

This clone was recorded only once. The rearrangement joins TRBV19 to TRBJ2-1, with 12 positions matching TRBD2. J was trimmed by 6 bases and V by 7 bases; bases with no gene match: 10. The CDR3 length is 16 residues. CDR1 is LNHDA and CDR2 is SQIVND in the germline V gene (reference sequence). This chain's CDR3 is CASTHGWGLAGNEQFF. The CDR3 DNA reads TGTGCCAGTACCCACGGGTGGGGACTAGCGGGCAATGAGCAGTTCTTC.